This TCR beta chain was captured in a study of technical replicates of blood from a few donors. With 2 bases removed from V and 0 bases from J, the gap between germline ends came to 11 bases. The germline V gene encodes CDR1 MNHNS and CDR2 SASEGT. The CDR3 consists of 15 residues. This table comes from immunoSEQ multiplex PCR, and its TCRdb copy is limited to in-frame clones, with some not included. The data contain tens of thousands of clones, approximately 97% of them singletons. The TCR comes from a human donor in good health. This sequence joins TRBV6-1 and TRBJ2-7; a possible D gene is TRBD1 (5 bases). The sample consisted of T cells isolated from PBMCs. In nucleotides, the CDR3 is TGTGCCAGCAGTGAAAGTAAGGGGTCCTCCTACGAGCAGTACTTC. Protein product: CASSESKGSSYEQYF.